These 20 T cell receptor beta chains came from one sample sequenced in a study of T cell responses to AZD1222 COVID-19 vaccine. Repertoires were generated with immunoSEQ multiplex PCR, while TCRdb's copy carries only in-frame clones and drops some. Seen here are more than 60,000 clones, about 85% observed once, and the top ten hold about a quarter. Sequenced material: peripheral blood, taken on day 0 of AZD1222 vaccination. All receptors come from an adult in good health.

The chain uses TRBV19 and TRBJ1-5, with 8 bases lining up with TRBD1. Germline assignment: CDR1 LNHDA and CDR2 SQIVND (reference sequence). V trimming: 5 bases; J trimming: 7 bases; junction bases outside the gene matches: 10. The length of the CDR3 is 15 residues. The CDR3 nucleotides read TGTGCCAGTAGTGCAACAGGGGGTATTGGACAGCCCCAGCATTTT. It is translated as CASSATGGIGQPQHF.

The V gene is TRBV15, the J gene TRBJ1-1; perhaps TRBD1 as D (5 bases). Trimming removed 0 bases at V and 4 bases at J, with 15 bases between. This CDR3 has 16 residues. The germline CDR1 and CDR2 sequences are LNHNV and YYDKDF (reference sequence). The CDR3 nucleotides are TGTGCCACCAGCAGAGATCGGGTGGTGCAGGGCACTGAAGCTTTCTTT. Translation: CATSRDRVVQGTEAFF.

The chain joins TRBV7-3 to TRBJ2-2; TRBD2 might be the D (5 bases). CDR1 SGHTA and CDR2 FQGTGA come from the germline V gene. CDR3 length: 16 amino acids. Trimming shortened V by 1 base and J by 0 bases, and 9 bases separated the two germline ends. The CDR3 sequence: CASSLKEGTNTGELFF. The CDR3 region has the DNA TGTGCCAGCAGCTTAAAAGAGGGAACGAACACCGGGGAGCTGTTTTTT.

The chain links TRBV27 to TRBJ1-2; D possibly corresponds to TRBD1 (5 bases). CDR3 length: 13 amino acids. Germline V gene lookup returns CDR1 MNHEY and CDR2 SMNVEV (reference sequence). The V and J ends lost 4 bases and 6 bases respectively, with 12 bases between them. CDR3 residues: CASSWRGGDGYTF. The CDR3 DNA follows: TGTGCCAGCAGTTGGCGGGGCGGAGATGGCTACACCTTC.

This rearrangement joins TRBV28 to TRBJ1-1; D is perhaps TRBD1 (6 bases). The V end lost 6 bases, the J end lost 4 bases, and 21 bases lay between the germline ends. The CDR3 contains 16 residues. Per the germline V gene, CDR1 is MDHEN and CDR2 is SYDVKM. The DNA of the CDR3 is TGTGCCAGCAGAAACAGGGACGTAGGTGTTAGCACTGAAGCTTTCTTT. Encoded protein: CASRNRDVGVSTEAFF.

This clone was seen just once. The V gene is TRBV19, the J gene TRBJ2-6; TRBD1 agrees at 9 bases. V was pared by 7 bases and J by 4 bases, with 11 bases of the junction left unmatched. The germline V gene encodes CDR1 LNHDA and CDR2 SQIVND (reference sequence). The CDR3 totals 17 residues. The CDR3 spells CASTPGTGSDGANVLTF. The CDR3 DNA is TGTGCCAGTACCCCAGGGACAGGGAGTGACGGGGCCAACGTCCTGACTTTC.

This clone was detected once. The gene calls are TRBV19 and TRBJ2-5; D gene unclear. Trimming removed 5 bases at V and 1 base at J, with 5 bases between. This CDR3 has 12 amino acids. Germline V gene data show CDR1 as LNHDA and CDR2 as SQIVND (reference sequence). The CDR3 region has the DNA TGTGCCAGTAGTTCCCGCCAAGAGACCCAGTACTTC. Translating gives CASSSRQETQYF.

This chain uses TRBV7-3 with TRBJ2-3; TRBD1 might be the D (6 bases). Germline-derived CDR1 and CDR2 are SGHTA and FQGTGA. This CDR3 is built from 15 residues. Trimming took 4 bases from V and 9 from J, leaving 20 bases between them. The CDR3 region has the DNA TGTGCCAGCAGCTCGAGGGGGTCGGCTGGGTTAACGCAGTATTTT. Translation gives CASSSRGSAGLTQYF.

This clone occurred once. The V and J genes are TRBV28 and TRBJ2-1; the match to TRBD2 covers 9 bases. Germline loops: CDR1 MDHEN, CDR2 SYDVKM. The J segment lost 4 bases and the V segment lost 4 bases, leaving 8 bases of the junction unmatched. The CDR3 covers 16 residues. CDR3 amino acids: CASSWFRTSVYNEQFF. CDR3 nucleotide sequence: TGTGCCAGCAGTTGGTTTCGGACTAGCGTTTACAATGAGCAGTTCTTC.

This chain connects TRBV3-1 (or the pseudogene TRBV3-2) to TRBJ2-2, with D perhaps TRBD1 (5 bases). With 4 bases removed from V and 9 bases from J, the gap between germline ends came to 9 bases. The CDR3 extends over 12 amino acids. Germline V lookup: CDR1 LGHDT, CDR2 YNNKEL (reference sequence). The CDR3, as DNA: TGTGCCAGCAGCCTCAGGGTTCGGGAGCTGTTTTTT. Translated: CASSLRVRELFF.

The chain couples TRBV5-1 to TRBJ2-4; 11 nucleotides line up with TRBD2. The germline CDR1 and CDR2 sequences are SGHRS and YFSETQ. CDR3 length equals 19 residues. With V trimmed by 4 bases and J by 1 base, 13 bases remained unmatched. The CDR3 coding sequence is TGCGCCAGCAGCCCAACCGGGACTAGCGGCATCGGGGCCAAAAACATTCAGTACTTC. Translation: CASSPTGTSGIGAKNIQYF.

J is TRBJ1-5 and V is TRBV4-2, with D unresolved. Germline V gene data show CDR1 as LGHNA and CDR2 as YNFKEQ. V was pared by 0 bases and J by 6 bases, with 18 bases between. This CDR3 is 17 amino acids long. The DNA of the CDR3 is TGTGCCAGCAGCCAAGATCTTATTAGCGGCGGCGCTCAGCCCCAGCATTTT. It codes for CASSQDLISGGAQPQHF.

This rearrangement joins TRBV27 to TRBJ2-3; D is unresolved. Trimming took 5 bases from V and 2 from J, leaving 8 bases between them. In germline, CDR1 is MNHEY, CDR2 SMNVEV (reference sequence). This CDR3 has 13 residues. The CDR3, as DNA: TGTGCCAGCAGTCCCCGCCTCACAGATACGCAGTATTTT. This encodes CASSPRLTDTQYF.

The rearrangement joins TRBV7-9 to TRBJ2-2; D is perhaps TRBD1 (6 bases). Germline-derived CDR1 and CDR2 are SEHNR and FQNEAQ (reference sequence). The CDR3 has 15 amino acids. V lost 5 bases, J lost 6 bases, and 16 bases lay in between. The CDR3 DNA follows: TGTGCCAGCAGCATCTACAGGGAAAAGGCCGGGGAGCTGTTTTTT. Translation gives CASSIYREKAGELFF.

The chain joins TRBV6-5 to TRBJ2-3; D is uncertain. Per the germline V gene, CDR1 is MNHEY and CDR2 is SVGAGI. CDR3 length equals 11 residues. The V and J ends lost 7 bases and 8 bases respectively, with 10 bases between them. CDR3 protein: CASTQGSTQYF. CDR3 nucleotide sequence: TGTGCCAGCACCCAAGGTAGTACGCAGTATTTT.

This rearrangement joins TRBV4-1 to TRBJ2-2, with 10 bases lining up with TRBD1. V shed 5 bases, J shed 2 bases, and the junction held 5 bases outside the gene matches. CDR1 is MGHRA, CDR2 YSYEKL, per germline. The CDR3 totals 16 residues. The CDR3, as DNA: TGCGCCAGCAGCAACGACAGGGGGCTAAACACCGGGGAGCTGTTTTTT. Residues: CASSNDRGLNTGELFF.

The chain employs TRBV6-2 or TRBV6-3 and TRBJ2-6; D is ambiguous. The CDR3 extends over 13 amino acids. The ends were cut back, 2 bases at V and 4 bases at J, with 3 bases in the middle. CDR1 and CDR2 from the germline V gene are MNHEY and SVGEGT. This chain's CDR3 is CASSYGGANVLTF. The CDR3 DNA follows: TGTGCCAGCAGTTACGGGGGGGCCAACGTCCTGACTTTC.

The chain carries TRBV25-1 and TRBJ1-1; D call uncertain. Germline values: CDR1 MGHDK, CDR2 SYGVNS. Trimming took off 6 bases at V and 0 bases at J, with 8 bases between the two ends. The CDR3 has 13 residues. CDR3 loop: CASSPVMNTEAFF. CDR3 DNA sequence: TGTGCCAGCAGCCCGGTCATGAACACTGAAGCTTTCTTT.

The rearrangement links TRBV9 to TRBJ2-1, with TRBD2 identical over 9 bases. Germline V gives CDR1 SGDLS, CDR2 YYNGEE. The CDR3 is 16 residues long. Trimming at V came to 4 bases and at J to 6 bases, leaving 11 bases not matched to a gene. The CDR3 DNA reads TGTGCCAGCAGCCCCAAGACTAGCGGACCCACCAATGAGCAGTTCTTC. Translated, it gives CASSPKTSGPTNEQFF. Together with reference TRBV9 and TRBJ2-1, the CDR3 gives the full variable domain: DSGVTQTPKHLITATGQRVTLRCSPRSGDLSVYWYQQSLDQGLQFLIQYYNGEERAKGNILERFSAQQFPDLHSELNLSSLELGDSALYFCASSPKTSGPTNEQFFGPGTRLTVL.

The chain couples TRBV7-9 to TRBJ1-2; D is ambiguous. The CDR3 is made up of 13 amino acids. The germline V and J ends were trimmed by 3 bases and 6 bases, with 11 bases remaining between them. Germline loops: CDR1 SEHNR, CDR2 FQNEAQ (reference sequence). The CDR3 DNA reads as TGTGCCAGCAGCTTCGGGGTCACGGATGGCTACACCTTC. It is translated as CASSFGVTDGYTF. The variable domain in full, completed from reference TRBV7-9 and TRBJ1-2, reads DTGVSQNPRHKITKRGQNVTFRCDPISEHNRLYWYRQTLGQGPEFLTYFQNEAQLEKSRLLSDRFSAERPKGSFSTLEIQRTEQGDSAMYLCASSFGVTDGYTFGSGTRLTVV.